This TCR beta chain is drawn from a study of cytomegalovirus exposure and HLA in healthy donors. Overall study findings and caveats: The study flagged about 150 TCR beta chains as cytomegalovirus-associated.

Points on this clone: Its matching antigen is unknown.

The method was immunoSEQ multiplex PCR; TCRdb's version includes in-frame clones alone and lacks a portion of them. This sample yields some 44,000 clones, of which 92% are seen a single time; over 5.5% belongs to the top ten. V shed 0 bases, J shed 5 bases, and the junction held 7 bases outside the gene matches. This CDR3 spans 17 amino acids. Germline V gives CDR1 LNHNV, CDR2 YYDKDF (reference sequence). The sequenced sample was PBMCs. The gene calls are TRBV15 and TRBJ2-2, with 9 nucleotides matching TRBD1. This clonotype was obtained from a man aged 18 to 30 in good health and CMV-seronegative. The CDR3 loop reads CATSRDLQGAGTGELFF. CDR3 DNA sequence: TGTGCCACCAGCAGAGATCTACAGGGGGCAGGAACCGGGGAGCTGTTTTTT.